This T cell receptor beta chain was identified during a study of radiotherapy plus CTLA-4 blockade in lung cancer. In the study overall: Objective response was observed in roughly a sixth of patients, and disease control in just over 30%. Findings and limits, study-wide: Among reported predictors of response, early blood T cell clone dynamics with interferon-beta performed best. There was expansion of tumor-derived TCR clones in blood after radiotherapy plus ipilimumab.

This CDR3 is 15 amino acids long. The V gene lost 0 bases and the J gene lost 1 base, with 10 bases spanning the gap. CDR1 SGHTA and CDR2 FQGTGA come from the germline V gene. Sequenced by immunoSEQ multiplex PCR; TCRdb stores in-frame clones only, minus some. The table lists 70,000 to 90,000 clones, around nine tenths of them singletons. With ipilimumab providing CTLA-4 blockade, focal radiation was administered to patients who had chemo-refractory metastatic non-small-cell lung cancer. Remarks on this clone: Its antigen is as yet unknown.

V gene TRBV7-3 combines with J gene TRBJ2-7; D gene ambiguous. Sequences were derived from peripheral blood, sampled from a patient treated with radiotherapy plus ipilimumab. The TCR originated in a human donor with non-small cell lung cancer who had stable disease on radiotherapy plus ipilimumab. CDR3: CASSLTPRSSYEQYF. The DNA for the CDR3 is TGTGCCAGCAGCTTAACCCCCCGGAGTTCCTACGAGCAGTACTTC.